This note documents a single T cell receptor (beta chain) sequence. This sample stems from a study of graft-versus-host responses after intestinal transplantation. About the research overall: Multivisceral, liver-intestinal, or isolated intestinal grafts went to recipients. The recipients all started with anti-thymocyte globulin induction and then took tacrolimus and steroids for 3 to 4 years.

Deletions cut 5 bases from V and 5 bases from J, with 17 bases between. Germline V gene lookup returns CDR1 SGHDT and CDR2 YYEEEE. The CDR3 sequence is 14 residues long. General study results and limits: Graft-versus-host to host-versus-graft clonal ratios in allografts were high in patients with graft-donor T cell macrochimerism.

Plating of 200,000 CFSE-labeled responder cells was done together with 200,000 irradiated, violet-dye-labeled stimulator cells. Data came from immunoSEQ multiplex PCR; TCRdb stores just in-frame clones and leaves some out. The table records 20,000 or so clones, roughly 30% of them present only once. This specimen consisted of alloreactive CD8+ T cells from a mixed lymphocyte reaction culture, obtained before intestinal transplant. The subset was: CFSE-low proliferating T cells sorted from approximately six-day pre-transplant mixed lymphocyte reaction (GvH or HvG direction). The gene calls are TRBV5-6 and TRBJ2-7; D is possibly TRBD1 (6 bases). This clonotype was sampled from a human patient who received an intestinal transplant. The CDR3 bases are TGTGCCAGCAGAGGTATTACAGGGATCCACGAGCAGTACTTC. It yields the protein CASRGITGIHEQYF.